What follows are 6 T cell receptor beta chains derived from one specimen sequenced in a study of CD8 T cells in Susac syndrome (dated by TCRdb to the late 2010s). The method was the immunoSEQ multiplex PCR assay. RNA was extracted with the RNeasy kit and 0.5 to 1 ug was reverse transcribed using random hexamers. TCRdb reprocessed the public reads (quality trimming at Q25 with fastp, clone calling with MiXCR) and kept in-frame beta chains. Each CDR3 protein gets just one entry, which takes the most common genes and DNA from the rows behind it. This sample holds roughly 120,000 distinct CDR3 sequences; 85% to 95% were observed only once. The ten largest clonotypes hold roughly 0.088% of the sample. Sequencing was done on a sample of CD4+ T cells from PBMCs. These receptors originate from a human donor with multiple sclerosis.

V and J are TRBV30 and TRBJ2-7, with unresolved D. The CDR3 is 12 amino acids. The V and J ends lost 5 bases and 1 base respectively, with 9 bases between them. Germline V lookup: CDR1 GTSNPN, CDR2 SVGIG (reference sequence). Written as DNA, the CDR3 is TGTGCCTGGGGTGAGGATTCCTACGAGCAGTACTTC. Its protein product is CAWGEDSYEQYF.

The rearrangement uses TRBV30 and TRBJ1-5, with 9 bases aligning to TRBD1. The CDR3 sequence is 16 residues long. Trimming cost V 2 bases and J 5 bases; bases outside gene matches: 10. The germline V gene has CDR1 GTSNPN and CDR2 SVGIG (reference sequence). The CDR3 DNA reads as TGTGCCTGGAGTCACAGGGGGCAGGTGAGATATCAGCCCCAGCATTTT. Protein: CAWSHRGQVRYQPQHF.

V gene TRBV7-9 combines with J gene TRBJ1-1; no definite D call. V was cut by 1 base and J by 6 bases, with 12 bases left in between. The CDR3 spans 14 residues. CDR1 and CDR2 (germline): SEHNR, FQNEAQ (reference sequence). The CDR3 DNA reads TGTGCCAGCAGCTTAGAAGTTTTGGGAGCTGAAGCTTTCTTT. This sequence encodes CASSLEVLGAEAFF.

The J gene is TRBJ1-5, the V gene TRBV7-8, with TRBD1 as a possible D gene (6 bases). The CDR3 spans 16 residues. Trimming stripped 3 bases from V and 0 bases from J, with 12 bases between. Germline CDR1 reads SGHVS; CDR2 reads FQNEAQ. Written as DNA, the CDR3 is TGTGCCAGCAGCTTGGTAACAGGGAATAGCAATCAGCCCCAGCATTTT. Its protein is CASSLVTGNSNQPQHF.

This chain joins TRBV11-2 and TRBJ2-7; no reliable D call. The V end lost 8 bases, the J end lost 2 bases, and 10 bases lay between the germline ends. This CDR3 has 12 residues. CDR1 and CDR2 (germline): SGHAT, FQNNGV. The CDR3 region is CASSASTYEQYF. The CDR3 DNA reads as TGTGCCAGCTCTGCAAGTACCTACGAGCAGTACTTC.

CDR3 sequence reads: CASSSKDRANTEAFF. The CDR3 nucleotides are TGTGCCAGCAGCTCGAAGGACAGGGCGAACACTGAAGCTTTCTTT. The rearrangement joins TRBV5-4 to TRBJ1-1, with 8 bases identical to TRBD1. The CDR3 is 15 residues long. With V trimmed by 3 bases and J by 1 base, 5 bases remained unmatched. Per germline, CDR1 SGHNT and CDR2 YYREEE (reference sequence).